The entry that follows covers one T cell receptor (beta chain) sequence. The CDR3 runs 16 residues. Trimming removed 3 bases at V and 6 bases at J, with 18 bases between. In germline, CDR1 is SGDLS, CDR2 YYNGEE. The data were taken from a study of shared clonotypes between healthy human individuals. Overall study context: Contributing individuals were a couple of females and a few males aged 18 to 49.

Produced via immunoSEQ multiplex PCR; TCRdb's table is partial and in-frame only. The repertoire includes about 460,000 clones, approximately 80% of them detected once, and around 12% sits in the top ten. The chain has TRBV9 and TRBJ1-4, with D tentatively TRBD1 (5 bases). Specimen: PBMCs. This clonotype originated in a woman in her forties in good health. Some clones in this sample may be carry-over from other donors' samples. The chain's CDR3 is CASSATLGVGDEKLFF. For the CDR3, the DNA is TGTGCCAGCAGCGCCACCCTAGGGGTCGGTGATGAAAAACTGTTTTTT.